The present T cell receptor (beta chain) was sequenced within a study of blood T cells in healthy people across ages. Study-wide results and caveats: Total diversity from one million sequenced T cells was likely underestimated. Any changes in expanded clonotypes were possibly confounded, as donor CMV status remained unknown. Observed TCR beta diversity per million T cells went down as age went up. This fall followed a roughly linear course with age.

A remark on this clonotype: Its cognate antigen is unknown.

After removal of 3 bases from V and 6 bases from J, the junction contained 12 bases not matched to a gene. Germline V lookup: CDR1 MNHEY, CDR2 SVGEGT. The CDR3 spans 17 residues. With a J-beta primer mix and a sample-barcoded 5' primer, a second PCR ran about 7 to 12 cycles. TCRdb reanalysed the 5' RACE reads using MiXCR and keeps one entry per CDR3 protein. Of about 1.8 million distinct CDR3 sequences listed, around 50% are singletons. The chain combines TRBV6-2 or TRBV6-3 with TRBJ2-1, with TRBD1 matching over 9 bases. What was sequenced was blood. This TCR was sampled from a woman aged 40 to 50 in good health. CDR3 sequence reads: CASSYSQRQGEGNEQFF. Here the CDR3 DNA reads TGTGCCAGCAGTTATTCTCAGAGACAGGGGGAGGGCAATGAGCAGTTCTTC.